This TCR beta chain stems from a study of blood T cell repertoires in COVID-19. As for the study in general: Samples came from the United States, Italy and Spain, spanning acute and convalescent COVID-19. T cells, B-cell-depleted T cells, or PBMCs provided the cDNA or gDNA that served as material.

This clone was seen a single time. Data came from immunoSEQ multiplex PCR; TCRdb stores just in-frame clones and leaves some out. The sample yields under 300,000 clones, approximately 79% seen once. Specimen: peripheral blood. The clonotype originates from a woman between 40 and 50 years old with active or convalescent COVID-19.

The CDR3 protein is CSVPTEGANEAFF. CDR3 sequence (DNA): TGCAGCGTCCCCACGGAGGGGGCGAATGAAGCTTTCTTT. The chain has TRBV29-1 and TRBJ1-1; 7 bases are a match to TRBD1. The CDR3 extends over 13 amino acids. V was pared by 6 bases and J by 7 bases, with 11 bases of the junction left unmatched. CDR1 SQVTM and CDR2 ANQGSEA come from the germline V gene.